This T cell receptor (beta chain) was recovered during a study of blood T cell repertoires in COVID-19. Study in general: Spain, Italy and the United States supplied samples that represented acute and convalescent COVID-19. PBMCs, B-cell-depleted T cells, or T cells were the source of the cDNA or gDNA that made up the material.

Authors' processing steps: Amplification of reference gene primers was used by the study to estimate nucleated cell counts. TCRdb keeps only in-frame clones here, not all; method: immunoSEQ multiplex PCR. V and J calls and clone size are copied from that table; D and trimming were computed from the DNA. The sample includes 110,000 or so clones, around 85% seen only once; the top ten take 10% to 15%. This CDR3 has 15 amino acids. Germline CDR1 MNHEY, CDR2 SVGEGT. The ends lost 6 bases at V and 8 bases at J; junction bases unmatched: 6. This chain uses TRBV6-2 or TRBV6-3 with TRBJ2-1; 14 bases fit TRBD2. The receptor comes from a human donor in a cohort sampled during active COVID-19. Sequencing was done on a sample of peripheral blood. The DNA of the CDR3 is TGTGCCAGCAGCAGAGGGACTAGCGGGGGTTATGAGCAGTTCTTC. As protein: CASSRGTSGGYEQFF.